This T cell receptor beta chain was captured in a study of cytomegalovirus exposure and HLA in healthy donors (dated by TCRdb to about 2017). Background for the entire study: In an earlier analysis of 550 to 750 of the donors, roughly 300 Gb of sequence data and 100 million or so unique TCR beta sequences from about 180 million T cells were reported. Roughly 300 gigabases of sequencing data and roughly 90 million unique TCR sequences were included in an early release covering under 650 HLA-typed donors. The genetic ancestry cluster associated with self-reported Caucasian donors included 70% to 85% of the approximately 410 genotyped donors. The aim of the study was to test whether cataloging public T cell receptors could identify signatures of past pathogen exposure. Using immunosequencing, the study profiled T cell repertoires from 666 subjects and related those repertoires to cytomegalovirus serostatus. Besides the first cohort of 666 subjects, a separate validation cohort made up of 90 to 150 different subjects was used. The study combined high-throughput TCR immunosequencing, statistical association of individual TCRs with disease status, and machine learning to predict cytomegalovirus infection status. In a later analysis, previously published TCR beta repertoires from several hundred donors were re-analyzed and high-resolution HLA genotyping was added so that TCR occurrence patterns could be studied. The later analysis used no new phenotypic data to find candidate immune exposures, relying instead on TCR beta sequences and their occurrence across donors. An earlier analysis of roughly 600 of the donors used high-throughput TCR beta sequencing to judge whether each TCR beta V gene segment behaved as functional or pseudogenic. Donor age, sex, ethnicity and CMV serostatus were compiled together with the repertoire data. A later genetic analysis took genome-wide SNP genotypes for about 55% of the 666 donors and used that subset as a discovery cohort. Every repertoire in the discovery cohort had been generated on one and the same sequencing platform. HLA typing included class I and class II loci at four-digit resolution. Typing coverage varied by locus: about 620-640 donors for A, B, C, DRB1 and DQB1; more than 500 for DQA1; over 600 for DPA1; approximately 450 for DPB1. A handful of DR-DQ haplotypes were handled as single units for association and clustering because linkage in the cohort was strong. Across approximately 420 genotyped donors of the cohort, an average of 235,054 unique TCR beta nucleotide sequences per donor were sequenced, and around 19% of those sequences were non-productive.

Library creation used the immunoSEQ multiplex PCR assay. For the multiplex PCR, a mixture combining 60 forward primers for TCR Vbeta segments and 13 reverse primers for TCR Jbeta segments was used. Amplification of the CDR3 region of rearranged TCR beta genes was performed with a multiplex PCR assay on genomic DNA. The amplified TCR beta libraries were sequenced on the Illumina HiSeq System as 87-base-pair reads. On the authors' methods: In a later analysis, 70 million to 95 million unique TCR beta chains were counted across the roughly 670 repertoires, and roughly 10 million of these chains were shared by at least two donors. To remove PCR and sequencing errors, raw reads were error-corrected and collapsed into unique sequences using a nearest-neighbor algorithm that merged closely related sequences. To assign V, D and J gene segments, CDR3 sequences were aligned to IMGT reference sequences. For a sequence to be retained, at least a six-nucleotide match to both a V gene segment and a J gene segment was required. A rearrangement was called productive if the CDR3 had no stop codons and remained in frame with V and J, and every other rearrangement was called non-productive. Following IMGT convention, CDR3 was defined as the stretch from the second conserved V-encoded cysteine up to the conserved J-encoded phenylalanine. The earlier analysis of 500 to 750 of the donors excluded any sequence lacking an unambiguous match to a single V gene segment. An earlier analysis of 450 to 650 of the donors called V segments functional above 56.7% productive rearrangements and segregating when the between-donor standard deviation exceeded 5%. A statistical classification framework was built to diagnose cytomegalovirus status from the catalog of TCR beta chain sequences. V and J gene assignment, in a later analysis, came from comparing TCR nucleotide sequences with IMGT/GENE-DB human TR gene sequences. A later analysis assigned CDR3 sequences and most-parsimonious VDJ recombination scenarios with the TCRdist pipeline. In a later analysis, every TCR beta chain was defined by the combination of its CDR3 amino acid sequence and its V-gene family, and reads without a unique V-gene family were dropped. To address suspected cross-contamination and a sequencing artifact, a later analysis removed approximately 600 highly shared, low-generation-probability nucleotide sequences. A later analysis calculated a clonal expansion index for each public chain from normalized within-repertoire ranks of inferred template counts. A later analysis computed generation probabilities with a VDJ recombination model fitted to out-of-frame rearrangements, and checked the results against IGoR. In a later analysis, hypergeometric tests were used to score TCR-TCR, TCR-HLA and TCR-CMV co-occurrence, with a repertoire-size bias correction applied to TCR pairs. In a later analysis, false discovery rates were estimated by permuting HLA or CMV assignments 20 times. A later analysis grouped co-occurring TCRs with DBSCAN, adding TCRdist sequence similarity when clustering within HLA-allele-positive subsets. Repertoires with fewer than 30,000 or more than 120,000 public chains were left out of co-occurrence clustering, as were about 5 repertoires with anomalous nucleotide sharing. Here the immuneACCESS table is served through TCRdb, limited to in-frame sequences with V and J called. Missing clones are a known gap in these copies; in checked studies unresolved V genes cover under half, and the rest lacks a known reason. From that table come the V and J calls and clone size; the DNA was used to work out D and trimming. This sample is represented by around 150,000 clones; just under 70% of them were singletons. The ten biggest clones cover more than 4% of the sample.

Remarks on this clone: Its antigen is unknown. Base qualities are not provided; no much larger clone lies one nucleotide away.

Findings and caveats that apply to the study as a whole: A later analysis found that most CMV-associated TCR beta chains appeared HLA-restricted, with HLA associations seemingly driven largely by CMV exposure. It was suggested by the authors that the approach could potentially be generalized to other disease states and immunological phenotypes. The only immune exposure information available for the cohort was CMV serostatus. Specific HLA alleles were associated with 15,000 to 20,000 TCR beta sequences at a false discovery rate of 0.05 in a later analysis. Correlated functional status among segregating V segments might be attributable to linkage disequilibrium, but an unknown experimental factor could not be ruled out. A later genetic analysis reported fewer N-insertions in productive TCRs among donors in an Asian-associated ancestry cluster than the roughly 700-donor mean. According to a later analysis, TCR association rates differed among HLA loci, with DRB1 alleles showing the most associated TCRs and HLA-C alleles showing the fewest. HLA typing was unavailable for some donors at each locus, so association tests used only the typed subset. A further reported finding was that TCR beta sequences accurately predicted the HLA-A and HLA-B alleles for most subjects in the first cohort. Roughly uniform sequencing depth across donors was assumed in presence/absence analyses, although this assumption may not hold. A few of the identified cytomegalovirus-associated TCR beta chains were confirmed in vitro to be specific for cytomegalovirus antigens. A cluster of highly shared sequence variants was judged likely to be a technical artifact of the sequencing pipeline. V-gene and J-gene trimming of TCR beta chains was associated with a missense DCLRE1C variant in a later genetic analysis, and the association was replicated in an independent cohort. In a later analysis, HLA-associated TCR beta chains showed more clonal expansion and lower generation probabilities than non-associated chains that were equally common. The 87-base-pair reads could not distinguish some IMGT-functional V segments, including TRBV6-2 and TRBV6-3, so those segments were excluded. Some 15 rarely observed V segments, including chromosome 9 orphons, were excluded from the earlier analysis of a few hundred of the donors because counts were too low. In a later analysis, several top co-occurrence clusters were reported to appear linked to parvovirus B19, influenza, CMV and Epstein-Barr virus. In an earlier analysis of several hundred of the donors, most TCR beta V segments were observed in productive rearrangements about 87% or about 30% of the time, broadly matching IMGT annotations. Assigning TCR associations to individual alleles was difficult when HLA alleles, especially DR and DQ, strongly co-occurred. The study gave a list of 150 to 200 TCR beta chains associated with cytomegalovirus. Across donors, most TCR sequences were observed very rarely, whereas some public TCRs were present in many individuals. Cytomegalovirus status was reported to be diagnosed by the classifier with high specificity and sensitivity in both the original and validation cohorts. Only TCR beta chains were sequenced in this cohort, and the absence of alpha or paired-chain data limited detectable features.

From a lookup of the germline V gene, CDR1 and CDR2 are SGHDT and YYEEEE. The CDR3 goes from the cysteine to the phenylalanine over 13 residues. Here the CDR3 DNA is all that survives: 39 bases in frame from base 1. V was cut back by 3 bases and J by 1 base, leaving a gap of 7 bases between them. The cohort consisted of 650 to 850 healthy bone marrow donors. At the time of sampling, every cohort member was nominally healthy, though immune exposures that went unrecorded were likely present. The donor was CMV seronegative and was included in the group of around 320 seronegative cohort members. A peripheral blood sample was provided by each donor, and peripheral blood mononuclear cells were used for TCR beta sequencing. The Qiagen DNeasy Blood Extraction Kit was used to extract genomic DNA from the blood cell samples.

This TCR was recovered from a man between 60 and 75 years old in good health and CMV-seronegative. Sample: PBMCs. Recombination linked TRBV5-6 to TRBJ1-1, with the D gene not clear enough to name. The DNA reads as follows: TGTGCCAGCAGCTCTGGAGAGAACACTGAAGCTTTCTTT. It translates to CASSSGENTEAFF.